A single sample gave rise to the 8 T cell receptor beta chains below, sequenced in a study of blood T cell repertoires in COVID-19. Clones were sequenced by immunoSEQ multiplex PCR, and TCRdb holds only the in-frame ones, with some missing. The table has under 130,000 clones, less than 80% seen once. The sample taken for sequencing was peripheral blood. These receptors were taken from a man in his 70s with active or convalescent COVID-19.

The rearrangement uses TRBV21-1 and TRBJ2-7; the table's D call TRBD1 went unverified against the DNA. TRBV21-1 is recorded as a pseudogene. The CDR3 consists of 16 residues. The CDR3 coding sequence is TGTGCCAGCAGCCCCTGGACAGCTCTTAGCTCCTACGAGCAGTACTTC. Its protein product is CASSPWTALSSYEQYF.

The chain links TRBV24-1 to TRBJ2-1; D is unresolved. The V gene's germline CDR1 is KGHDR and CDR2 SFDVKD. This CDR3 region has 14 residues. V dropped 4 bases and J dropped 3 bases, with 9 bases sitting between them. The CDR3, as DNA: TGTGCCACCAGTGACAGTGTGTACTACAATGAGCAGTTCTTC. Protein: CATSDSVYYNEQFF.

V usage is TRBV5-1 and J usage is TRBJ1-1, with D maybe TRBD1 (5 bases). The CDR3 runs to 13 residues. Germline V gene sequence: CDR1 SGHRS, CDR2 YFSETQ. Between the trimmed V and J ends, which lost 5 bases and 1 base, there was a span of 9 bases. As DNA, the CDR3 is TGCGCCAGCAGGGTAGGGGAGAACACTGAAGCTTTCTTT. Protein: CASRVGENTEAFF.

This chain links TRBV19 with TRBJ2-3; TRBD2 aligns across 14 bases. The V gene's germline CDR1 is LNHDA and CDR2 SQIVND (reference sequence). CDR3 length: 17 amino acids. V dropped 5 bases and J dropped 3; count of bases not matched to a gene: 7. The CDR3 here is CASSGLRLAGGTDTQYF. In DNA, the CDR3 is TGTGCCAGTAGTGGACTTAGACTAGCGGGAGGGACAGATACGCAGTATTTT.

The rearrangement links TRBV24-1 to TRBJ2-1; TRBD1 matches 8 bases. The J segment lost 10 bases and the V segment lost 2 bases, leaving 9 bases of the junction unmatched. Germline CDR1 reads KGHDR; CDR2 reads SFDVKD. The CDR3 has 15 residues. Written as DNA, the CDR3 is TGTGCCACCAGTGATTCCCGGGACAGGCCGTGGGAGCAGTTCTTC. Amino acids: CATSDSRDRPWEQFF.

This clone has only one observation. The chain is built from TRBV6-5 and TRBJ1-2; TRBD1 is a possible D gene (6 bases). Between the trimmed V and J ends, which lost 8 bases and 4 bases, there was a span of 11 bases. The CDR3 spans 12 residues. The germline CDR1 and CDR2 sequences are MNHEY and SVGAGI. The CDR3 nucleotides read TGTGCCAGCTCTGGACAGTCCTATGGCTACACCTTC. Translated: CASSGQSYGYTF.

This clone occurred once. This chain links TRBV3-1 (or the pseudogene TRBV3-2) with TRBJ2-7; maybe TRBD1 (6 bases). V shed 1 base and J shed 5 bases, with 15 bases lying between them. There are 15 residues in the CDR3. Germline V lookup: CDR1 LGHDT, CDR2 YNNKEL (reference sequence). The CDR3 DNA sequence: TGTGCCAGCAGCCAAGTTGGGGGCAGGGACCACGAGCAGTACTTC. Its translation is CASSQVGGRDHEQYF.

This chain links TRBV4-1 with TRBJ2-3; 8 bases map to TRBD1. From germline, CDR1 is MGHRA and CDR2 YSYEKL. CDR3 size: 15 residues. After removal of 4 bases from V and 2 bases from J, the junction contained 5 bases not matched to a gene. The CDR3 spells CASSRTDRATDTQYF. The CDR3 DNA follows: TGCGCCAGCAGCCGTACGGACAGGGCCACAGATACGCAGTATTTT.